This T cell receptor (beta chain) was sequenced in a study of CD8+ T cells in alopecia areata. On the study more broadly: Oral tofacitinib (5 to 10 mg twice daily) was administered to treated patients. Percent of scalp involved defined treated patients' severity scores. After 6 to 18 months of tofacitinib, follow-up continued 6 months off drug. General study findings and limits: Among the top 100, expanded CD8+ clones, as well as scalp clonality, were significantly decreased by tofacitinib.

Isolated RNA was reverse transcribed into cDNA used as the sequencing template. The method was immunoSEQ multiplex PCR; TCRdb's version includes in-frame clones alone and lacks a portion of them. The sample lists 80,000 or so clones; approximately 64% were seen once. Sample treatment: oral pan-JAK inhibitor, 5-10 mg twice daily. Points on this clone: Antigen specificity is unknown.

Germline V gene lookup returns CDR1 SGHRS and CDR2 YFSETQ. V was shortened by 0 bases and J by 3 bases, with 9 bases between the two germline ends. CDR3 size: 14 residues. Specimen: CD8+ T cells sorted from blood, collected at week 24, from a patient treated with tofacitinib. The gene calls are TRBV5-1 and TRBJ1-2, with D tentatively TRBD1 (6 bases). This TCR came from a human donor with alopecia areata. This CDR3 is CASSLEAGDYGYTF. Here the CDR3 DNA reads TGCGCCAGCAGCTTGGAGGCAGGGGACTATGGCTACACCTTC.